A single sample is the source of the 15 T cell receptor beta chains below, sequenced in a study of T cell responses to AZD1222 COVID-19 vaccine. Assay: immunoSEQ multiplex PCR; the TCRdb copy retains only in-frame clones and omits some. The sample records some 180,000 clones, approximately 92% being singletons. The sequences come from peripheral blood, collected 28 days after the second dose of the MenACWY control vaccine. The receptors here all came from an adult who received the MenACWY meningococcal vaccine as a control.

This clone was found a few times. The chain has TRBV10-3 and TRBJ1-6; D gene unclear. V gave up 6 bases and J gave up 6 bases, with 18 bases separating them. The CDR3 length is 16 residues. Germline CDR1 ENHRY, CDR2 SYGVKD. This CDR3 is CAIRDPRRSSNSPLHF. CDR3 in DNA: TGTGCCATCAGAGACCCCCGACGGTCAAGTAATTCACCCCTCCACTTT.

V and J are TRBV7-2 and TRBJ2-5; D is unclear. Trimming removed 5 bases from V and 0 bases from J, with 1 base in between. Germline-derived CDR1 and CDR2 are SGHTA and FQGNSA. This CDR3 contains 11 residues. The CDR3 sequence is CASSDQETQYF. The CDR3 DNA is TGTGCCAGCAGCGACCAAGAGACCCAGTACTTC.

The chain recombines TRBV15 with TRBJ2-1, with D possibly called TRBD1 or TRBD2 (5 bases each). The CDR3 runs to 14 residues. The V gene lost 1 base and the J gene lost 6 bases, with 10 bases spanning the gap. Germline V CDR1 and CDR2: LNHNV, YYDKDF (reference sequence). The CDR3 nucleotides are TGTGCCACCAGCAGAGCAGGGAGCACCAATGAGCAGTTCTTC. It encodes CATSRAGSTNEQFF.

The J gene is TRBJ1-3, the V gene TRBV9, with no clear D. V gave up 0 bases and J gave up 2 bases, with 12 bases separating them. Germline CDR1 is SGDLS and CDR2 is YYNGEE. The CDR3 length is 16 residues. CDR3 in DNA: TGTGCCAGCAGCGTAGCGAAGGAAGATACTGGAAACACCATATATTTT. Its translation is CASSVAKEDTGNTIYF.

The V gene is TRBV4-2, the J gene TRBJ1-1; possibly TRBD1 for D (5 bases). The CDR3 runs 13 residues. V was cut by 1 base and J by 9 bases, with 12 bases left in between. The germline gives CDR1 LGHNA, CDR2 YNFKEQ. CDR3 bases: TGTGCCAGCAGCCAAGGGGGGAGCCTACAAGCTTTCTTT. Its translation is CASSQGGSLQAFF.

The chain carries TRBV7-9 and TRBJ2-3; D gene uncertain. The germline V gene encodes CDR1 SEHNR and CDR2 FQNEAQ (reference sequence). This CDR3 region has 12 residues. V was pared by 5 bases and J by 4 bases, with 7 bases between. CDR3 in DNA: TGTGCCAGCAGCAATAGGGCAGATACGCAGTATTTT. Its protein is CASSNRADTQYF.

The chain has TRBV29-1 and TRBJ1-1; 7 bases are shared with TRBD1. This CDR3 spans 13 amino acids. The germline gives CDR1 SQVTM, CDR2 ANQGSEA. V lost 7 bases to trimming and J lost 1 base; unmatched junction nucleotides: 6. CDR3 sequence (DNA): TGCAGCGCAATCGGACAGGCGAACACTGAAGCTTTCTTT. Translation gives CSAIGQANTEAFF.

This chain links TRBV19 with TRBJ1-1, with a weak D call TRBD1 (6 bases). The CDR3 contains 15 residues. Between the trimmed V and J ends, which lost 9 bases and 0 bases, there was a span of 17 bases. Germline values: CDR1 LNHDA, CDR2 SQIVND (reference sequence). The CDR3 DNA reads TGTGCCAGCGCGATCCAGGACAGCCTGAACACTGAAGCTTTCTTT. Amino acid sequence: CASAIQDSLNTEAFF.

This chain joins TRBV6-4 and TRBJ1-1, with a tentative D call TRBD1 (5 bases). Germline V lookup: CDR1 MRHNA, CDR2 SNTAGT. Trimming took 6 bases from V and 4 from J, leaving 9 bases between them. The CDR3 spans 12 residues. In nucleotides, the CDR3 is TGTGCCAGCAGGAGAAGGGGCACTGAAGCTTTCTTT. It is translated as CASRRRGTEAFF.

CDR3 bases: TGCGCCAGCAGCGTCGGGACTAGCACCTACGAGCAGTACTTC. It is translated as CASSVGTSTYEQYF. The J gene is TRBJ2-7, the V gene TRBV5-1, with TRBD2 identical over 9 bases. The CDR3 is 14 amino acids. Germline-derived CDR1 and CDR2 are SGHRS and YFSETQ. Trimming took 4 bases from V and 2 from J; bases not matched to a gene: 4.

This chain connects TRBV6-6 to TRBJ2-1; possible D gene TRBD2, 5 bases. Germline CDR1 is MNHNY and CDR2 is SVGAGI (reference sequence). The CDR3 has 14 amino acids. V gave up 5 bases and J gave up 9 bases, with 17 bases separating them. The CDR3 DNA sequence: TGTGCCAGCAGTACTGGAGGATCGTACGGTGAGCAGTTCTTC. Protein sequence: CASSTGGSYGEQFF.

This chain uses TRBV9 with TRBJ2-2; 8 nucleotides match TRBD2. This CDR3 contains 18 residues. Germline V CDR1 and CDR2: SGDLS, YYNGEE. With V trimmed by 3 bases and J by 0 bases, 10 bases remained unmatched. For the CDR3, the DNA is TGTGCCAGCAGCGGAAAAGAGCGGGAGTTTTCGAACACCGGGGAGCTGTTTTTT. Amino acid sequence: CASSGKEREFSNTGELFF.

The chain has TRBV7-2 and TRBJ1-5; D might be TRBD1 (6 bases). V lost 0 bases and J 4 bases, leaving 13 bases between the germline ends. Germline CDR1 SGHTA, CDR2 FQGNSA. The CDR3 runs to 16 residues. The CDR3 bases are TGTGCCAGCAGCTTAGCACAGGGCGGGTGGAATCAGCCCCAGCATTTT. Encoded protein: CASSLAQGGWNQPQHF.

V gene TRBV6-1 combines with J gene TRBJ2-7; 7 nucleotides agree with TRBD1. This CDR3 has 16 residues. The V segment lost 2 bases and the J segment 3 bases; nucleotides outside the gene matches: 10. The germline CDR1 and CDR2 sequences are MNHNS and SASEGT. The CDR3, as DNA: TGTGCCAGCAGTGAACCTCGGGGCAGGGGGTACTACGAGCAGTACTTC. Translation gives CASSEPRGRGYYEQYF.

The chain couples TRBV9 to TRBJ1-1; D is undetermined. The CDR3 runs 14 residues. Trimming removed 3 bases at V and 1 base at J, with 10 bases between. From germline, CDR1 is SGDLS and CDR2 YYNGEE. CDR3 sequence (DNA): TGTGCCAGCAGCGCCGAGAACAGGAACACTGAAGCTTTCTTT. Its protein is CASSAENRNTEAFF.